The 30 T cell receptor beta chains listed next were all sequenced from one sample in a study of metastatic and nonmetastatic thyroid tumors. Each patient came to thyroid surgery without any prior treatment (of any kind). MiXCR reprocessed the PCR reads for TCRdb. The table records fewer than 15,000 clones, about an eighth of them present only once. The material sequenced was blood. These receptors came from a female donor with papillary thyroid cancer or a benign thyroid nodule (not recorded which). Some clones in this sample may be carry-over from other donors' samples.

This clone occurred many times. The chain uses TRBV9 and TRBJ2-2; D unclear. Trimming stripped 0 bases from V and 7 bases from J, with 4 bases between. The CDR3 contains 12 residues. Germline V gene lookup returns CDR1 SGDLS and CDR2 YYNGEE. CDR3 in DNA: TGTGCCAGCAGCGTAGGGGGCGGGGAGCTGTTTTTT. Encoded protein: CASSVGGGELFF. Full variable domain (remainder filled in from reference TRBV9 and TRBJ2-2): DSGVTQTPKHLITATGQRVTLRCSPRSGDLSVYWYQQSLDQGLQFLIQYYNGEERAKGNILERFSAQQFPDLHSELNLSSLELGDSALYFCASSVGGGELFFGEGSRLTVL.

The V gene is TRBV11-1, the J gene TRBJ2-1; 9 bases fit TRBD1. The length of the CDR3 is 15 residues. V dropped 1 base and J dropped 5; count of bases not matched to a gene: 3. Germline CDR1 SGHAT, CDR2 FQDESV (reference sequence). CDR3 in amino acids: CASSLGRDRDNEQFF. For the CDR3, the DNA is TGTGCCAGCAGCTTAGGACGGGACAGGGACAATGAGCAGTTCTTC.

The sample holds a few counts of this clone. The chain is built from TRBV6-1 and TRBJ2-7; 9 nucleotides match TRBD1. There are 16 residues in the CDR3. Germline V gene lookup returns CDR1 MNHNS and CDR2 SASEGT. With V trimmed by 6 bases and J by 2 bases, 11 bases remained unmatched. The CDR3 loop reads CASSRPPGQGTYEQYF. In nucleotides, the CDR3 is TGTGCCAGCAGCCGCCCCCCGGGACAGGGTACCTACGAGCAGTACTTC.

There are a few counts of this clone. The chain combines TRBV19 with TRBJ1-5, with a tentative D call TRBD1 (5 bases). V lost 9 bases and J lost 4, with 13 bases in between. Germline V gene sequence: CDR1 LNHDA, CDR2 SQIVND (reference sequence). The CDR3 loop spans 13 amino acids. The CDR3 nucleotides read TGTGCCAGCCGGGACGGGATAAATCAGCCCCAGCATTTT. Translating gives CASRDGINQPQHF.

In its sample, this clone was seen many times. V is TRBV28 and J is TRBJ2-1, with 11 bases matching TRBD2. Germline V CDR1 and CDR2: MDHEN, SYDVKM. The CDR3 length is 15 residues. V trimming: 6 bases; J trimming: 8 bases; junction bases outside the gene matches: 9. The CDR3: CASRVSGRAADEQFF. The CDR3 DNA sequence: TGTGCCAGCAGGGTTAGCGGGAGGGCCGCGGATGAGCAGTTCTTC. The full variable domain, rest sourced from reference TRBV28 and TRBJ2-1, is DVKVTQSSRYLVKRTGEKVFLECVQDMDHENMFWYRQDPGLGLRLIYFSYDVKMKEKGDIPEGYSVSREKKERFSLILESASTNQTSMYLCASRVSGRAADEQFFGPGTRLTVL.

As for this clone: A single base separates this from a much larger clone, so it may be a read error. At the DNA level, this CDR3 is encoded by other sequences in the same sample as well. V is TRBV7-9 and J is TRBJ1-4; no firm D call. Germline-derived CDR1 and CDR2 are SEHNR and FQNEAQ (reference sequence). This CDR3 region has 15 residues. The DNA of the CDR3 is TGTGCCAGCAGCGCCTCCGCCGCAACTAATGAAAAACTGTTTTTC. Residues: CASSASAATNEKLFF.

With respect to this clone: It is likely a read error, because the conserved phenylalanine at the end of the CDR3 is missing. This chain connects TRBV30 to TRBJ2-7, with 9 bases that match TRBD2. The V segment lost 1 base and the J segment 2 bases; nucleotides outside the gene matches: 12. This CDR3 spans 17 amino acids. Germline V gene lookup returns CDR1 GTSNPN and CDR2 SVGIG (reference sequence). The CDR3 loop reads CAWSDPPRLAVTYEQYL. In DNA form, the CDR3 reads TGTGCCTGGAGTGACCCCCCTCGACTAGCGGTAACCTACGAGCAGTACCTC.

The J gene is TRBJ2-3, the V gene TRBV5-4; 7 bases fit TRBD2. CDR1 and CDR2 from the germline V gene are SGHNT and YYREEE (reference sequence). Losses at the gene ends were 1 base for V and 1 base for J; bases not matched to a gene: 3. The CDR3 has 15 residues. In DNA form, the CDR3 reads TGTGCCAGCAGCTTGAGTGGACTAGGCACAGATACGCAGTATTTT. Its protein is CASSLSGLGTDTQYF.

This clone was recorded many times. The chain links TRBV11-2 to TRBJ2-1; TRBD1 matches at 11 bases. The CDR3 loop spans 15 amino acids. V lost 5 bases and J lost 7; bases outside the gene matches: 7. Germline CDR1 SGHAT, CDR2 FQNNGV. DNA of the CDR3: TGTGCCAGCAGCCTCGGACAGGGGGCTCGGAATGAGCAGTTCTTC. It codes for CASSLGQGARNEQFF.

This clone appeared many times. Compared with germline, one end of the junction differs, possibly owing to a read error. This rearrangement joins TRBV7-7 to TRBJ2-2; 8 nucleotides line up with TRBD1. The CDR3 has 14 residues. Germline assignment: CDR1 SSHAT and CDR2 FNYEAQ (reference sequence). Here the CDR3 reads CASSPQGATGELFF. CDR3 in DNA: TGTGCTAGCAGCCCCCAGGGGGCCACCGGGGAGCTGTTTTTT.

This clone was detected ten times or more. The V gene is TRBV7-9, the J gene TRBJ2-7; no definite D call. Germline V gene data show CDR1 as SEHNR and CDR2 as FQNEAQ (reference sequence). The V end lost 5 bases, the J end lost 4 bases, and 9 bases lay between the germline ends. The CDR3 covers 12 residues. DNA of the CDR3: TGTGCCAGCAGCCACCTCGCGTACGAGCAGTACTTC. Protein product: CASSHLAYEQYF.

This clone was detected ten times or more. The junction differs from germline at one of its ends, possibly a read error. J is TRBJ1-2 and V is TRBV3-1; 10 bases fit TRBD1. There are 15 residues in the CDR3. In germline, CDR1 is LGHDT, CDR2 YNNKEL (reference sequence). CDR3 sequence: CAGSLRTGGNYGYTF. CDR3 in DNA: TGTGCCGGCAGCCTCCGGACAGGGGGGAACTATGGCTACACCTTC.

The sample holds one count of this clone. The chain uses TRBV7-8 and TRBJ1-5; 8 bases align to TRBD1. The CDR3 has 15 residues. V lost 5 bases and J lost 12; bases outside the gene matches: 15. CDR1 and CDR2 from the germline V gene are SGHVS and FQNEAQ. CDR3 in DNA: TGTGCCAGCAGCCGAGACAGGGGCCGGAATAAGCACCAGCATTTT. This translates into CASSRDRGRNKHQHF.

V is TRBV27 and J is TRBJ1-2, with D unclear. V lost 0 bases and J 8 bases, leaving 10 bases between the germline ends. Per the germline V gene, CDR1 is MNHEY and CDR2 is SMNVEV (reference sequence). This CDR3 is 13 amino acids long. The CDR3 spells CASSLSGGNGYTF. The CDR3 DNA follows: TGTGCCAGCAGTTTATCTGGAGGGAACGGCTACACCTTC.

Comment on this clone: The CDR3 does not end in the conserved phenylalanine or tryptophan, so this is likely a read error. CDR3 sequence reads: CASSSQPEDGYTL. The CDR3 DNA follows: TGTGCCAGCAGCTCCCAGCCGGAGGATGGCTACACCCTC. The V call is TRBV7-9, the J call TRBJ1-2; D is unresolved. The CDR3 is made up of 13 amino acids. With 4 bases removed from V and 6 bases from J, the gap between germline ends came to 12 bases. CDR1 and CDR2 (germline): SEHNR, FQNEAQ (reference sequence).

This clone came up many times. This chain links TRBV4-1 with TRBJ1-1; TRBD1 might be the D (6 bases). Trimming removed 5 bases at V and 4 bases at J, with 14 bases between. CDR1 and CDR2 (germline): MGHRA, YSYEKL. The CDR3 contains 14 residues. The CDR3 DNA sequence: TGCGCCAGCAGCTCAGCTACAGGGACCACTGAAGCTTTCTTT. Its translation is CASSSATGTTEAFF.

This clone was seen a handful of times. Sequence at one end of the junction differs from germline and may be a read error. The CDR3 here is CASSGGQAYNQPQHF. The DNA of the CDR3 is TGTGCCAGCAGTGGGGGACAGGCCTACAATCAGCCACAGCATTTT. The chain combines TRBV28 with TRBJ1-5, with 8 bases aligning to TRBD1. Germline values: CDR1 MDHEN, CDR2 SYDVKM. The CDR3 spans 15 residues. Together with reference TRBV28 and TRBJ1-5, the CDR3 gives the full variable domain: DVKVTQSSRYLVKRTGEKVFLECVQDMDHENMFWYRQDPGLGLRLIYFSYDVKMKEKGDIPEGYSVSREKKERFSLILESASTNQTSMYLCASSGGQAYNQPQHFGDGTRLSIL.

This clone is medium-sized within its sample. This chain uses TRBV6-5 with TRBJ2-7; 10 positions match TRBD1. Germline loops: CDR1 MNHEY, CDR2 SVGAGI. The length of the CDR3 is 16 residues. V was clipped by 4 bases and J by 6 bases; unmatched bases: 12. The CDR3 protein is CASSSQSGTGDGEQYF. CDR3 in DNA: TGTGCCAGCAGTTCTCAAAGTGGGACAGGGGACGGCGAGCAGTACTTC.

CDR3 DNA sequence: TGCGCCAGCAACTGGGGGGAAACCGGGGAGCTGTTTTTT. Translated, it gives CASNWGETGELFF. The rearrangement joins TRBV5-1 to TRBJ2-2; D possibly corresponds to TRBD2 (6 bases). Trimming left V 6 bases short and J 5 bases short, with 11 bases between. The CDR3 consists of 13 residues. The germline CDR1 and CDR2 sequences are SGHRS and YFSETQ.

As for this clone: A read error may explain this, as a much larger clone is one base away. The chain joins TRBV5-5 to TRBJ2-7; a possible D gene is TRBD2 (6 bases). Germline-derived CDR1 and CDR2 are SGHKS and YYEKEE (reference sequence). CDR3 length equals 13 residues. The CDR3 here is CASSLWDSCEQYF. The DNA of the CDR3 is TGTGCCAGCAGCTTGTGGGACTCCTGCGAGCAGTACTTC.

This chain uses TRBV11-2 with TRBJ2-2, with TRBD2 matching 8 bases. CDR1 and CDR2 from the germline V gene are SGHAT and FQNNGV. The CDR3 loop spans 15 amino acids. Losses at the gene ends were 5 bases for V and 1 base for J; bases not matched to a gene: 3. For the CDR3, the DNA is TGTGCCAGCAGCACCGGGGGGGAGAACACCGGGGAGCTGTTTTTT. It codes for CASSTGGENTGELFF.

This clone turned up a few times. The CDR3 region is CASSAFGGSSYEQYF. The CDR3 DNA is TGTGCCAGCAGTGCCTTCGGGGGGAGCTCCTACGAGCAGTACTTC. V usage is TRBV6-1 and J usage is TRBJ2-7; 7 bases line up with TRBD2. The CDR3 runs to 15 residues. Germline CDR1 is MNHNS and CDR2 is SASEGT. V shed 4 bases and J 0 bases; nucleotides not matched to a gene: 6.

Ten or more counts support this clone. This chain uses TRBV20-1 with TRBJ2-1; D is ambiguous. CDR1 and CDR2 from the germline V gene are DFQATT and SNEGSKA (reference sequence). The CDR3 contains 14 residues. V lost 1 base, J lost 0 bases, and 7 bases lay in between. CDR3 DNA sequence: TGCAGTGCTAGAGCCAGGAGCTCCTACAATGAGCAGTTCTTC. As protein: CSARARSSYNEQFF.

This clone was seen many times. The J gene is TRBJ1-5, the V gene TRBV5-1; D call uncertain. CDR3 size: 13 residues. The V and J ends lost 4 bases and 5 bases respectively, with 10 bases between them. Germline CDR1 is SGHRS and CDR2 is YFSETQ. The CDR3, as DNA: TGCGCCAGCAGCGTGGGGATCGATCAGCCCCAGCATTTT. Its protein is CASSVGIDQPQHF.

This clone is deemed medium-sized. The chain carries TRBV12-3 or TRBV12-4 and TRBJ1-2; D ambiguous. The CDR3 is 12 amino acids. V gave up 8 bases and J gave up 7 bases, with 14 bases separating them. CDR3 amino acids: CASARSSLGYTF. The CDR3 DNA reads TGTGCCAGCGCCAGAAGTTCGCTTGGCTACACCTTC.

This clone qualifies as medium-sized (0.01 to 0.1%). CDR3 region: CATSDWTGGEQYF. The CDR3, as DNA: TGTGCCACCAGTGATTGGACAGGTGGGGAGCAGTACTTC. The chain links TRBV24-1 to TRBJ2-7; TRBD1 aligns across 7 bases. Germline trimming cut 2 bases from V and 7 bases from J; bases unmatched to any gene: 4. This CDR3 is 13 amino acids long. Per germline, CDR1 KGHDR and CDR2 SFDVKD.

There are many counts of this clone. The rearrangement joins TRBV18 to TRBJ1-4; D not certain. CDR1 KGHSH and CDR2 LQKENI come from the germline V gene. There are 16 residues in the CDR3. The V and J ends lost 0 bases and 5 bases respectively, with 13 bases between them. CDR3 protein: CASSPPGTTRNEKLFF. The DNA for the CDR3 is TGTGCCAGCTCACCACCGGGCACCACAAGGAATGAAAAACTGTTTTTT. The complete variable domain, with remaining parts taken from reference TRBV18 and TRBJ1-4, reads NAGVMQNPRHLVRRRGQEARLRCSPMKGHSHVYWYRQLPEEGLKFMVYLQKENIIDESGMPKERFSAEFPKEGPSILRIQQVVRGDSAAYFCASSPPGTTRNEKLFFGSGTQLSVL.

In this sample, this clone turned up many times. This chain joins TRBV7-9 and TRBJ1-2; D is perhaps TRBD1 (5 bases). This CDR3 region has 15 residues. Trimming took 4 bases from V and 3 from J, leaving 15 bases between them. Germline CDR1 and CDR2: SEHNR and FQNEAQ (reference sequence). The CDR3 DNA reads as TGTGCCAGCAGCTCCGACAGCGCCCCTGACTATGGCTACACCTTC. Encoded protein: CASSSDSAPDYGYTF.

The rearrangement uses TRBV12-3 or TRBV12-4 and TRBJ2-1; tentatively, D is TRBD2 (6 bases). This CDR3 comprises 15 residues. V gave up 6 bases and J gave up 6 bases, with 18 bases separating them. This CDR3 reads CASRVAVCPTNEQFF. The CDR3, as DNA: TGTGCCAGCAGAGTAGCGGTGTGCCCCACCAATGAGCAGTTCTTC.

This clone was detected many times. This sequence joins TRBV6-5 and TRBJ2-1, with 13 bases that match TRBD2. CDR1 is MNHEY and CDR2 is SVGAGI in the germline V gene. V shed 4 bases and J 0 bases; nucleotides not matched to a gene: 9. The CDR3 loop spans 19 amino acids. As DNA, the CDR3 is TGTGCCAGCAGTTGGGGAGGGACTAGCGGGAAGGGCTCCTACAATGAGCAGTTCTTC. It is translated as CASSWGGTSGKGSYNEQFF.